The T cell receptor beta chain under discussion was sequenced for a study of T cells in Graves' hyperthyroidism and ophthalmopathy. Stable Graves' hyperthyroidism meant no ophthalmopathy progression within 18 months. Patients aged 18 to 65 had newly diagnosed hyperthyroidism that had lasted under 2 months. Exclusion of a patient resulted from uncontrolled infection, other autoimmune disease, pregnancy or lactation. CDR1 SEHNR and CDR2 FQNEAQ come from the germline V gene (reference sequence). The CDR3 runs to 10 residues. V lost 1 base to trimming and J lost 10 bases, with 4 bases between them. With respect to this clonotype: Its specificity is not known.

TCR beta CDR3 regions were amplified from RNA transcripts. TCR CDR3 regions were first amplified by RT-PCR with HTBI primers. TCRdb called the multiplex PCR reads again in MiXCR, with one record for every CDR3 protein. The repertoire has a few hundred thousand distinct CDR3 sequences, less than 25% of them found once; the top ten carry approximately 25%. Study-level findings and limits: The authors' 13 V-J model separated ophthalmopathy from stable hyperthyroidism.

This sequence was found in a man aged 18-30 years with Graves' hyperthyroidism. Sample: blood. This chain uses TRBV7-9 with TRBJ1-1; D is uncertain. The CDR3 nucleotides are TGTGCCAGCAGCTTAGAGGCAGCTTTCTTT. Protein: CASSLEAAFF.